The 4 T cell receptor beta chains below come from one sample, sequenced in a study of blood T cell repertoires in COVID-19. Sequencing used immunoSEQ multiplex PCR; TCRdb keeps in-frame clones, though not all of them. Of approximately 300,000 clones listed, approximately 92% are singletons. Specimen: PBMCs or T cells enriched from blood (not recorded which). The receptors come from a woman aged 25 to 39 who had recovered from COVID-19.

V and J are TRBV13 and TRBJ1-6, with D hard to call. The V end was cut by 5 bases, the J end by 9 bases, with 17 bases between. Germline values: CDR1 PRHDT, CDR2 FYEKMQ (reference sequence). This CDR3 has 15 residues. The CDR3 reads CASSLSSGRGSPLHF. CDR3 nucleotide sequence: TGTGCCAGCAGCCTAAGTAGTGGCCGGGGTTCACCCCTCCACTTT.

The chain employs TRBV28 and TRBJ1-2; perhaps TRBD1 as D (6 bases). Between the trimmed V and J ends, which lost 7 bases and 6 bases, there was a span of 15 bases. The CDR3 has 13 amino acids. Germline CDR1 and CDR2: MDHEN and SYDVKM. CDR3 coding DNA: TGTGCCAGCACTCCCGGGGGGCGGGATGGCTACACCTTC. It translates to CASTPGGRDGYTF.

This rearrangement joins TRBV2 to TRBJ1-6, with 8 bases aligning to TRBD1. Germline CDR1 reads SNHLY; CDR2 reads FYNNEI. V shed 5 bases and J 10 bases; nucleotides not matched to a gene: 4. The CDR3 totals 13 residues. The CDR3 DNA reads TGTGCCAGCAGTAATGACAGGGGCTCACCCCTCCACTTT. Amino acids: CASSNDRGSPLHF.

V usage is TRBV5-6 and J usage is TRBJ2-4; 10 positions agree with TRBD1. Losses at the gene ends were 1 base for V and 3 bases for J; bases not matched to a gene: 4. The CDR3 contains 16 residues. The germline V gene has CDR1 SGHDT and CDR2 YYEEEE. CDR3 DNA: TGTGCCAGCAGCTTGCCCGGACAGGGGGTCAAAAACATTCAGTACTTC. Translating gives CASSLPGQGVKNIQYF.